The 11 T cell receptor beta chains below were found in one sample sequenced in a study of patients and donors after allogeneic stem cell transplantation. TCRdb passed the RT-PCR reads through MiXCR, listing each CDR3 protein once. Of approximately 25,000 distinct CDR3 sequences listed, around 30% are singletons. Sequencing was performed on blood, either unsorted or a sorted T cell fraction (not recorded which). The receptors come from a human donor who was either an allogeneic HSCT recipient or a stem cell or donor lymphocyte infusion donor (not recorded which). It is not recorded whose cells these are; they may come from a transplant donor.

This clonotype turned up a few times. This sequence joins TRBV29-1 and TRBJ2-7, with 8 nucleotides matching TRBD1. The germline gives CDR1 SQVTM, CDR2 ANQGSEA. The CDR3 has 14 residues. J was trimmed by 2 bases and V by 2 bases; bases with no gene match: 5. CDR3 nucleotides: TGCAGCGTTGAAAAGCGACAGGGGACCTACGAGCAGTACTTC. Protein product: CSVEKRQGTYEQYF.

This clonotype was seen a handful of times. The rearrangement joins TRBV4-3 to TRBJ1-1; D perhaps matches TRBD1 (5 bases). The length of the CDR3 is 15 residues. CDR1 LGHNA and CDR2 YSLEER come from the germline V gene. V dropped 0 bases and J dropped 0 bases, with 8 bases sitting between them. DNA of the CDR3: TGCGCCAGCAGCCAAGAACCAGGGCTGAACACTGAAGCTTTCTTT. Translation: CASSQEPGLNTEAFF.

This clonotype was picked up a small number of times. The rearrangement joins TRBV30 to TRBJ1-2; the D gene is possibly TRBD1 (5 bases). Germline V gene lookup returns CDR1 GTSNPN and CDR2 SVGIG (reference sequence). The CDR3 has 11 amino acids. With 5 bases removed from V and 4 bases from J, the gap between germline ends came to 8 bases. The CDR3 nucleotides read TGTGCCTGGGGGGCGATCTATGGCTACACCTTC. Amino acids: CAWGAIYGYTF.

CDR3 bases: TGCGCCAGCAGCTCGGTCGGCTTCAGCTCCTACAATGAGCAGTTCTTC. Translated, it gives CASSSVGFSSYNEQFF. The V and J genes are TRBV5-1 and TRBJ2-1; D unresolved. Germline assignment: CDR1 SGHRS and CDR2 YFSETQ. The V end was cut by 3 bases, the J end by 0 bases, with 13 bases between. The CDR3 spans 16 residues.

V and J are TRBV5-5 and TRBJ2-1; D unclear. The V end lost 1 base, the J end lost 2 bases, and 1 base lay between the germline ends. The CDR3 has 12 amino acids. CDR1 and CDR2 (germline): SGHKS, YYEKEE (reference sequence). The CDR3 spells CASSLPYNEQFF. CDR3 coding DNA: TGTGCCAGCAGCTTGCCCTACAATGAGCAGTTCTTC.

This clonotype was seen ten or more times. The gene calls are TRBV20-1 and TRBJ1-1, with 9 positions matching TRBD1. With 5 bases clipped from V and 5 bases from J, the junction kept 12 bases outside the gene matches. From germline, CDR1 is DFQATT and CDR2 SNEGSKA (reference sequence). The CDR3 totals 15 residues. As DNA, the CDR3 is TGCAGTGCTCAATTCCGAAACAGGGGGCAGACTGAAGCTTTCTTT. It yields the protein CSAQFRNRGQTEAFF.

This chain links TRBV6-5 with TRBJ2-6; D is undetermined. The CDR3 is made up of 13 amino acids. CDR1 is MNHEY and CDR2 is SVGAGI in the germline V gene. V lost 0 bases and J lost 5, with 2 bases in between. The CDR3 nucleotides are TGTGCCAGCAGTTACTCCCGGGCCAACGTCCTGACTTTC. Protein: CASSYSRANVLTF.

This clonotype has a handful of counts. V gene TRBV29-1 combines with J gene TRBJ2-5, with a tentative D call TRBD2 (7 bases). This CDR3 spans 13 amino acids. The germline CDR1 and CDR2 sequences are SQVTM and ANQGSEA. Between the trimmed V and J ends, which lost 3 bases and 1 base, there was a span of 9 bases. The CDR3 nucleotides are TGCAGCGTTGAGGGGGGGCTCCAAGAGACCCAGTACTTC. Its translation is CSVEGGLQETQYF.

This clonotype was detected ten times or more. CDR3 bases: TGTGCCAGCAGCTCATCTAGGGGACTAGCGGGGGGGCGAACAGATACGCAGTATTTT. It translates to CASSSSRGLAGGRTDTQYF. The chain employs TRBV7-2 and TRBJ2-3; 16 nucleotides match TRBD2. This CDR3 has 19 amino acids. In germline, CDR1 is SGHTA, CDR2 FQGNSA. The V gene end was trimmed by 4 bases and the J gene end by 3 bases; junction bases not matched to a gene: 10. The full variable domain, its missing parts supplied by reference TRBV7-2 and TRBJ2-3, is GAGVSQSPSNKVTEKGKDVELRCDPISGHTALYWYRQSLGQGLEFLIYFQGNSAPDKSGLPSDRFSAERTGGSVSTLTIQRTQQEDSAVYLCASSSSRGLAGGRTDTQYFGPGTRLTVL.

The genes are TRBV12-5 and TRBJ1-1; 7 bases line up with TRBD1. V gave up 0 bases and J gave up 4 bases; unmatched junction bases: 11. The germline V gene has CDR1 LGHNT and CDR2 FRNRAP. This CDR3 is built from 17 residues. CDR3 amino acids: CASGLVASGGMSTEAFF. CDR3 sequence (DNA): TGTGCTAGTGGTTTGGTAGCTTCAGGGGGAATGAGCACTGAAGCTTTCTTT.

The CDR3, as DNA: TGTGCCAGCAGTGAAAGGGGGCCATACAATGAGCAGTTCTTC. Its translation: CASSERGPYNEQFF. V and J are TRBV2 and TRBJ2-1; TRBD1 aligns across 7 bases. CDR3 length equals 14 residues. J lost 4 bases, V lost 2 bases, and 2 bases had no gene match. The germline V gene encodes CDR1 SNHLY and CDR2 FYNNEI.